The rows below give T cell receptor beta chains drawn from one sample of a study of blood T cells in healthy people across ages. TCRdb analysed the 5' RACE reads with MiXCR anew, one entry per CDR3 protein. The table lists some 700,000 distinct CDR3 sequences, about a fifth of them singletons, with around 21% in the top ten. The sequenced material came from blood. All receptors derive from a man aged 70-80 years in good health. The CDR3 runs from the conserved cysteine through the conserved F or W. Each record gives: clone size, D gene, J gene, V gene, CDR3 DNA, CDR3 protein. D genes are given only for firm matches. Expanded clones get a size class; other rows say once, few or many, or leave the size out.

few . TRBJ1-1 TRBV12-3/TRBV12-4 TGTGCCAGCAGTTTTGGTTGGATGAACACTGAAGCTTTCTTT CASSFGWMNTEAFF
few . TRBJ1-4 TRBV12-3/TRBV12-4 TGTGCCAGCGCCCCATTGATTGGTGAAAAACTGTTTTTT CASAPLIGEKLFF
many TRBD1 TRBJ1-2 TRBV4-2 TGTGCCAGCAGCCAGGACCGGGGACAGAGTGGCTACACCTTC CASSQDRGQSGYTF
few . TRBJ2-5 TRBV19 TGTGCCAGTAGTATACTGGGCGGGTCCCTCCAAGAGACCCAGTACTTC CASSILGGSLQETQYF
. . TRBJ1-1 TRBV19 TGTGCCAGTAGTATAACTGCGGGGACTGAAGCTTTCTTT CASSITAGTEAFF
. . TRBJ1-1 TRBV18 TGTGCCAGCTCAATACCGACAGGCCCATCTGCTGAAGCTTTCTTT CASSIPTGPSAEAFF
few TRBD2 TRBJ2-1 TRBV2 TGTGCCAGCAGAATCCAACTAGCGGGGGCCTACAATGAGCAGTTCTTC CASRIQLAGAYNEQFF
. TRBD2 TRBJ2-4 TRBV28 TGTGCCAGCGCGGACGGGACTAGCGTTGGCATTCAGTACTTC CASADGTSVGIQYF
. TRBD1 TRBJ1-1 TRBV12-3/TRBV12-4 TGTGCCAGCAGTATTACAGGGGGCTACACTGAAGCTTTCTTT CASSITGGYTEAFF
. . TRBJ1-3 TRBV9 TGTGCCAGCAGCGTCGGGGGAGACACCATATATTTT CASSVGGDTIYF
. . TRBJ1-2 TRBV7-2 TGTGCCAGCAGCACCCATATATCGGGGGCGGATGGCTACACCTTC CASSTHISGADGYTF
. TRBD2 TRBJ2-7 TRBV4-1 TGCGCCGGCAGCCAAGATCAGACTAGCGGGAGGTACGAGCAGTACTTC CAGSQDQTSGRYEQYF
few . TRBJ1-1 TRBV6-2/TRBV6-3 TGTGCCAGCAGTTACTCGAGGGACCCAAGATTGGAAGCTTTCTTT CASSYSRDPRLEAFF
few TRBD2 TRBJ2-3 TRBV14 TGTGCCAGCAGCCACCAGAGGACTAGCGGGGGGTTCCGCTCTAGCACAGATACGCAGTATTTT CASSHQRTSGGFRSSTDTQYF
. TRBD1 TRBJ1-1 TRBV20-1 TGCAGTGCTAGAGCAGGGGGCGATAACACTGAAGCTTTCTTT CSARAGGDNTEAFF
. TRBD1 TRBJ2-7 TRBV18 TGTGCCAGCTCCGTCTACCCGGGACAGGGGGACGAGCAGTACTTC CASSVYPGQGDEQYF
. . TRBJ1-3 TRBV11-2 TGTGCCAGCAGCTTAGTTGAGGGGCCCGGAAACACCATATATTTT CASSLVEGPGNTIYF
few TRBD2 TRBJ2-3 TRBV12-3/TRBV12-4 TGTGCCAGCAGTTTAATGCGGGGGGTGTCAGATACGCAGTATTTT CASSLMRGVSDTQYF
. . TRBJ1-2 TRBV5-1 TGTGCCAGCAGCTTGGACACCCCGGTGGTGAGCACCTTC CASSLDTPVVSTF
few TRBD2 TRBJ2-1 TRBV10-2 TGCGCCAGCAGTGGGGACCTTTCTAGCGGGAGTCTGAATGAGCAGTTCTTC CASSGDLSSGSLNEQFF
few TRBD2 TRBJ2-3 TRBV15 TGTGCCACCAGCAGAGGCCAGACTAGCGGGGGGTCGGATACGCAGTATTTT CATSRGQTSGGSDTQYF
many . TRBJ2-1 TRBV5-1 TGCGCCAGCAGCTTCGGGGAAGGCTACAATGAGCAGTTCTTC CASSFGEGYNEQFF
few . TRBJ2-3 TRBV3-1 TGTGCCAGCAGCCAAGATAATATCAGGGGGGGAGGAGATACGCAGTATTTT CASSQDNIRGGGDTQYF
. . TRBJ1-2 TRBV29-1 TGCAGCGTACTGGGTCGTGTTGGCTACACCTTC CSVLGRVGYTF
. . TRBJ2-1 TRBV12-3/TRBV12-4 TGTGCCAGCAGTCGGGGGTACTACAATGAGCAGTTCTTC CASSRGYYNEQFF
. . TRBJ2-3 TRBV5-4 TGTGCCAGCAGCTTGTCCGTAGGGGCAGATACGCAGTATTTT CASSLSVGADTQYF
. TRBD1 TRBJ1-5 TRBV7-2 TGTGCCAGCAGCACTGGACAGGGAGGAAATCAGCCCCAGCATTTT CASSTGQGGNQPQHF
many . TRBJ2-5 TRBV29-1 TGCAGCGTTGGATCCCTACAGGGATTCGGAGAGACCCAGTACTTC CSVGSLQGFGETQYF
few TRBD1 TRBJ2-7 TRBV6-5 TGTGCCAGCAGTTACTCGAGGGACAGGGCCTACGAGCAGTACTTC CASSYSRDRAYEQYF
. . TRBJ2-3 TRBV3-1 TGTGCCAGCAGCCATGGGGAGTCCGGTACGCAGTATTTT CASSHGESGTQYF
. TRBD2 TRBJ2-1 TRBV7-2 TGTGCCAGCAGCCCCCCGGGACTAGCGGACTACAATGAGCAGTTCTTC CASSPPGLADYNEQFF
. . TRBJ2-1 TRBV7-3 TGTGCCAGCAGCCTCGAGATCTACAATGAGCAGTTCTTC CASSLEIYNEQFF
. TRBD2 TRBJ2-1 TRBV4-2 TGTGCCAGCAGCCAAACTAGCGGGGGGGACAATGAGCAGTTCTTC CASSQTSGGDNEQFF
few . TRBJ2-3 TRBV5-1 TGCGCCAGCAGCTTGGCCGGTCAGAACACAGATACGCAGTATTTT CASSLAGQNTDTQYF
. TRBD2 TRBJ2-1 TRBV12-3/TRBV12-4 TGTGCCAGCACCACGTGGGGGAGGGCGGTTGAGCAGTTCTTC CASTTWGRAVEQFF
. . TRBJ1-1 TRBV12-5 TGTGCTAGTGGTTTTTGGGGGGCTGGGAACACTGAAGCTTTCTTT CASGFWGAGNTEAFF
. . TRBJ1-5 TRBV20-1 TGCAGTGTAGATCCGGCCCCAAGGCCCCAGCATTTT CSVDPAPRPQHF
few . TRBJ2-3 TRBV5-6 TGTGCCTGCACAACCGGGACCGTCCCCTATACGCAGTATTTT CACTTGTVPYTQYF
. . TRBJ2-1 TRBV5-1 TGCGCCAGCAGCGCGGACCAGGGGCTTGACAATGAGCAGTTCTTC CASSADQGLDNEQFF
. . TRBJ1-2 TRBV6-5 TGTGCCAGCAGAAGACAGAACTATGGCTACACCTTC CASRRQNYGYTF
. . TRBJ1-1 TRBV5-1 TGCGCCAGCAGCTTGGGAGTGGGCGCTGAAGCTTTCTTT CASSLGVGAEAFF
few . TRBJ2-1 TRBV6-1 TGTGCCAGCAGTGAAGGAGAGGGCTACAATGAGCAGTTCTTC CASSEGEGYNEQFF
. . TRBJ2-2 TRBV11-2 TGTGCCACCCAGATCATACAGGCGACGAACACCGGGGAGCTGTTTTTT CATQIIQATNTGELFF
. . TRBJ1-2 TRBV28 TGTGCCAGCAGTCTACAGAATACCTACACCTTC CASSLQNTYTF
. . TRBJ2-3 TRBV2 TGTGCCAGCAGCGAGCAAAGCTTGCTGACAGATACGCAGTATTTT CASSEQSLLTDTQYF